The next 13 T cell receptor beta chains were all read from a single sample in a study of T cell repertoires in cytomegalovirus infection. TCRdb re-called the reads with MiXCR, one entry per CDR3 protein. The profile shows more than 350,000 distinct CDR3 sequences, approximately 31% of them singletons. Material: PBMCs. All receptors derive from a human donor in good health (CMV status not recorded). Some clones in this sample may be carry-over from other donors' samples.

The rearrangement links TRBV7-6 to TRBJ2-7; no reliable D call. Looked up from germline, CDR1 is SGHVS and CDR2 is FNYEAQ. V was pared by 3 bases and J by 5 bases, with 8 bases between. CDR3 length equals 12 residues. CDR3 sequence reads: CASSFSVNEQYF. CDR3 nucleotide sequence: TGTGCCAGCAGCTTCTCGGTCAACGAGCAGTACTTC. Complete variable domain (other parts from reference TRBV7-6 and TRBJ2-7): GAGVSQSPRYKVTKRGQDVALRCDPISGHVSLYWYRQALGQGPEFLTYFNYEAQQDKSGLPNDRFSAERPEGSISTLTIQRTEQRDSAMYRCASSFSVNEQYFGPGTRLTVT.

V usage is TRBV20-1 and J usage is TRBJ2-1; D tentatively reads TRBD1 or TRBD2 (5 bases each). The V gene lost 4 bases and the J gene lost 3 bases, with 13 bases spanning the gap. The CDR3 loop spans 14 amino acids. Germline V gene data show CDR1 as DFQATT and CDR2 as SNEGSKA (reference sequence). The CDR3 coding sequence is TGCAGTGCTATACTCCGGGACGGCTACAATGAGCAGTTCTTC. It yields the protein CSAILRDGYNEQFF.

This clonotype was observed once. CDR3 protein: CASIKGTGTNEQYF. As DNA, the CDR3 is TGTGCCAGCATAAAAGGGACAGGTACAAACGAGCAGTACTTC. The V gene is TRBV7-8, the J gene TRBJ2-7; 8 bases fit TRBD1. The trim removed 7 bases at V and 5 bases at J, leaving 10 bases unmatched. In germline, CDR1 is SGHVS, CDR2 FQNEAQ. The CDR3 is 14 residues long.

This clonotype was recorded at least ten times. The chain links TRBV7-2 to TRBJ1-2, with D perhaps matching TRBD1 (6 bases). Germline assignment: CDR1 SGHTA and CDR2 FQGNSA. V gave up 1 base and J gave up 4 bases, with 10 bases separating them. The CDR3 length is 14 residues. DNA for the CDR3: TGTGCCAGCAGCTTAGAGTTGGGGGCCTATGGCTACACCTTC. This gives the protein CASSLELGAYGYTF.

The genes are TRBV6-5 and TRBJ2-3; 9 bases map to TRBD1. Trimming at V came to 4 bases and at J to 3 bases, leaving 8 bases not matched to a gene. The germline gives CDR1 MNHEY, CDR2 SVGAGI. The length of the CDR3 is 16 residues. CDR3 sequence (DNA): TGTGCCAGCAGTTCCCCCCCGGGACAGGGAACAGATACGCAGTATTTT. This sequence encodes CASSSPPGQGTDTQYF.

This clonotype was seen more than once but under ten times. The V call is TRBV6-5, the J call TRBJ2-1, with TRBD1 matching 10 bases. The length of the CDR3 is 15 residues. V gave up 5 bases and J gave up 7 bases; unmatched junction bases: 8. Germline CDR1 MNHEY, CDR2 SVGAGI. CDR3 nucleotides: TGTGCCAGCAGTCAAGGACAGGGGGGGAGGAATGAGCAGTTCTTC. Its protein is CASSQGQGGRNEQFF.

The CDR3: CASSLRQGNSNQPQHF. CDR3 DNA: TGTGCCAGCAGCTTACGACAGGGGAATAGCAATCAGCCCCAGCATTTT. This chain uses TRBV5-5 with TRBJ1-5; 8 nucleotides agree with TRBD1. V lost 2 bases to trimming and J lost 0 bases; unmatched junction nucleotides: 4. The CDR3 is made up of 16 amino acids. Germline assignment: CDR1 SGHKS and CDR2 YYEKEE (reference sequence).

The chain is built from TRBV2 and TRBJ2-1, with TRBD2 matching 10 bases. Unmatched junction bases numbered 7, after V lost 6 bases and J lost 8 bases. The length of the CDR3 is 14 residues. Germline values: CDR1 SNHLY, CDR2 FYNNEI. The CDR3 coding sequence is TGTGCCAGCAGGGTAGCGGGGGGTTGGGATGAGCAGTTCTTC. This gives the protein CASRVAGGWDEQFF. Using reference TRBV2 and TRBJ2-1 for the parts outside the CDR3, the full variable domain is EPEVTQTPSHQVTQMGQEVILRCVPISNHLYFYWYRQILGQKVEFLVSFYNNEISEKSEIFDDQFSVERPDGSNFTLKIRSTKLEDSAMYFCASRVAGGWDEQFFGPGTRLTVL.

This chain uses TRBV12-3 or TRBV12-4 with TRBJ1-3; 7 nucleotides agree with TRBD1. The V and J ends lost 4 bases and 0 bases, in that order; junction bases with no gene match: 3. CDR3 length: 15 residues. This chain's CDR3 is CASSSRGTSGNTIYF. The CDR3 DNA follows: TGTGCCAGCAGTTCCAGGGGGACCTCTGGAAACACCATATATTTT.

As to this clonotype: One junction end does not reproduce the germline sequence, and a read error may be involved. The rearrangement uses TRBV6-6 and TRBJ1-4; 10 bases match TRBD1. Germline assignment: CDR1 MNHNY and CDR2 SVGAGI (reference sequence). The CDR3 loop spans 13 amino acids. The chain's CDR3 is CASRTGGGEKLYF. As DNA, the CDR3 is TGTGCCAGCAGGACAGGGGGCGGTGAAAAACTGTATTTT.

The chain is built from TRBV20-1 and TRBJ2-1, with 12 positions matching TRBD2. From germline, CDR1 is DFQATT and CDR2 SNEGSKA (reference sequence). The J segment lost 0 bases and the V segment lost 0 bases, leaving 0 bases of the junction unmatched. The CDR3 spans 16 residues. The CDR3 DNA follows: TGCAGTGCTAGAGAGGGACTAGCGGGCTCCTACAATGAGCAGTTCTTC. This translates into CSAREGLAGSYNEQFF.

V gene TRBV20-1 combines with J gene TRBJ1-5, with 7 positions matching TRBD1. CDR3 length: 16 residues. Germline assignment: CDR1 DFQATT and CDR2 SNEGSKA (reference sequence). The ends lost 2 bases at V and 0 bases at J; junction bases unmatched: 7. This CDR3 is CSARRSDRNSNQPQHF. CDR3 coding DNA: TGCAGTGCTAGACGATCGGACAGGAATAGCAATCAGCCCCAGCATTTT.

The chain is built from TRBV7-6 and TRBJ1-2; D is unclear. Trimming shortened V by 4 bases and J by 5 bases, and 20 bases separated the two germline ends. CDR3 length: 16 residues. The V gene's germline CDR1 is SGHVS and CDR2 FNYEAQ. CDR3 nucleotide sequence: TGTGCCAGCAGCTCACCTAACGGATTTGAGGGTTATGGCTACACCTTC. Its protein product is CASSSPNGFEGYGYTF.